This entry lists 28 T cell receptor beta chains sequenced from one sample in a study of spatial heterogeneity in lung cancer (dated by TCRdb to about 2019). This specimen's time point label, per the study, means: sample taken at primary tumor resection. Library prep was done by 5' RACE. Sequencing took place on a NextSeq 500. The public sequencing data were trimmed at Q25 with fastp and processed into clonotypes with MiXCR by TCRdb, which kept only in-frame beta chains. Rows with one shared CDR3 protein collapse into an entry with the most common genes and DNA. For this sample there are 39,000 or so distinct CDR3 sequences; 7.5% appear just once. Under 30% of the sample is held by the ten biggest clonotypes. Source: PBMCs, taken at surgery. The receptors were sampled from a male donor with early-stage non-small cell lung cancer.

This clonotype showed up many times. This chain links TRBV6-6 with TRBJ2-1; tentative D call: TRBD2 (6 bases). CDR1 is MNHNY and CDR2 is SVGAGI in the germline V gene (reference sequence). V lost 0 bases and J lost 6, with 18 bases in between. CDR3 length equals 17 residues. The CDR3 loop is CASSYSTGRMGRNEQFF. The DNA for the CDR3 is TGTGCCAGCAGTTACTCTACGGGGAGGATGGGTCGCAATGAGCAGTTCTTC.

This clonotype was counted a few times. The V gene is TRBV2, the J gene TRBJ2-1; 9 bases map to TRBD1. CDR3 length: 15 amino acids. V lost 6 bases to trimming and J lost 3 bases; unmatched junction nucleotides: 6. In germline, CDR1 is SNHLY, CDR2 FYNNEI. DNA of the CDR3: TGTGCCAGCAGAACAGACAGGGGGAGCTACAATGAGCAGTTCTTC. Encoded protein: CASRTDRGSYNEQFF.

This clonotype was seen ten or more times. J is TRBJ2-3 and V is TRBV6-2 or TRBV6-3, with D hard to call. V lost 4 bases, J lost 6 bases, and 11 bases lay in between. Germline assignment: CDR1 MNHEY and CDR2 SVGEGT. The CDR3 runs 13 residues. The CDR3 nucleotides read TGTGCCAGCAGTTGGGCTGGTGTCGATACGCAGTATTTT. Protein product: CASSWAGVDTQYF.

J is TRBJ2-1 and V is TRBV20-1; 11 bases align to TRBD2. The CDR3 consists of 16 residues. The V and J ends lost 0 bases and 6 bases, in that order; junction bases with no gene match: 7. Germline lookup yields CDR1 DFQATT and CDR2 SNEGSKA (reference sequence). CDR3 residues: CSARDQLAGGSNEQFF. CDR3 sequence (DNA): TGCAGTGCTAGAGATCAGCTAGCGGGAGGTAGCAATGAGCAGTTCTTC.

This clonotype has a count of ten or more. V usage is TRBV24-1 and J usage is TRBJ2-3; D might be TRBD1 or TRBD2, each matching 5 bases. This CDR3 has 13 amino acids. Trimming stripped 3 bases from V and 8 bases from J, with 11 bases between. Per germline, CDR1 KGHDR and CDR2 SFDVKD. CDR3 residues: CATSDGTSVTQYF. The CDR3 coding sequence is TGTGCCACCAGTGATGGGACCAGTGTTACGCAGTATTTT.

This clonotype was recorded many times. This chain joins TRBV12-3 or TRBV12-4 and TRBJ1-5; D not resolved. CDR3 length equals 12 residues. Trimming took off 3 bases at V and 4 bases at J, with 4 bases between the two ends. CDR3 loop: CASSFGNQPQHF. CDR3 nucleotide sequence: TGTGCCAGCAGTTTCGGGAATCAGCCCCAGCATTTT.

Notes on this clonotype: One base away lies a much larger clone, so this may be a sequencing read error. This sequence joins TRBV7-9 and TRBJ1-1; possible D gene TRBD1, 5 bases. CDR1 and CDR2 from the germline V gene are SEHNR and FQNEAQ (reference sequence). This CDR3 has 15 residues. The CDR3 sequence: CAGSLAGTGMTEAFF. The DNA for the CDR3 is TGTGCCGGCAGCTTAGCGGGGACGGGGATGACTGAAGCTTTCTTT.

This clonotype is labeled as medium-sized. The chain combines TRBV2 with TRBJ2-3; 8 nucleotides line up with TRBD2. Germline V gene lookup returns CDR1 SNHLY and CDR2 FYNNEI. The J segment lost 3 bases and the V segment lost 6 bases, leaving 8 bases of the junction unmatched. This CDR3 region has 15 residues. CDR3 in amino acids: CASRGLATSTDTQYF. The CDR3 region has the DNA TGTGCCAGCAGAGGACTAGCCACGTCGACAGATACGCAGTATTTT.

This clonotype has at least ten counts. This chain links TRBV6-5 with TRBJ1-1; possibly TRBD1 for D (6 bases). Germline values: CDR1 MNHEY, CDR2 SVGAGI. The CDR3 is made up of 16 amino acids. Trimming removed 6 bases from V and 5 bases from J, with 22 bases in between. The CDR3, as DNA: TGTGCCAGCAGACCTACTAAGAAGGGGGGAGGGACTGAAGCTTTCTTT. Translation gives CASRPTKKGGGTEAFF.

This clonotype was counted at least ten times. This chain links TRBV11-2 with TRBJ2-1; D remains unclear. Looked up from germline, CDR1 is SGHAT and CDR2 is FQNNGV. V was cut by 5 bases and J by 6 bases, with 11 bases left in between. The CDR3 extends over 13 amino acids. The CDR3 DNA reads TGTGCCAGCAGCCCAGTCTGGACCAATGAGCAGTTCTTC. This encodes CASSPVWTNEQFF.

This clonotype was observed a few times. The CDR3 DNA reads TGCGCCAGCAGCCAACAGCGGGGGGGACTAGTCGACACAGATACGCAGTATTTT. Protein sequence: CASSQQRGGLVDTDTQYF. This sequence joins TRBV4-3 and TRBJ2-3; the match to TRBD2 covers 10 bases. Germline-derived CDR1 and CDR2 are LGHNA and YSLEER. With V trimmed by 2 bases and J by 2 bases, 10 bases remained unmatched. CDR3 length: 18 amino acids.

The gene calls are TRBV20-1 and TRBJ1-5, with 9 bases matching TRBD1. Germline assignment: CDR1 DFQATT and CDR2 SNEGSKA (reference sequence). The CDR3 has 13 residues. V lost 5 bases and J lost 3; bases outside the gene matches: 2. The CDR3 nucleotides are TGCAGTGCTGGACAGGGGACCAATCAGCCCCAGCATTTT. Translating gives CSAGQGTNQPQHF.

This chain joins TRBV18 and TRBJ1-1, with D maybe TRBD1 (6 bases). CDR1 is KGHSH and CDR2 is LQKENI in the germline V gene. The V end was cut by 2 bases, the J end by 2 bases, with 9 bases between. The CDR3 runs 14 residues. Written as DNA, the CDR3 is TGTGCCAGCTCACCAAGGGGGACAAACACTGAAGCTTTCTTT. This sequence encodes CASSPRGTNTEAFF.

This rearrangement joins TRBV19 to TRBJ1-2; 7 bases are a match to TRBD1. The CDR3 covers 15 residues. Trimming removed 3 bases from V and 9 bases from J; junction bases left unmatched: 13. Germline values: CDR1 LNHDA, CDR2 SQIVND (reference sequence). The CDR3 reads CASSIRWDSFASYTF. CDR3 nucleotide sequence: TGTGCCAGTAGTATTCGGTGGGACAGCTTCGCAAGCTACACCTTC.

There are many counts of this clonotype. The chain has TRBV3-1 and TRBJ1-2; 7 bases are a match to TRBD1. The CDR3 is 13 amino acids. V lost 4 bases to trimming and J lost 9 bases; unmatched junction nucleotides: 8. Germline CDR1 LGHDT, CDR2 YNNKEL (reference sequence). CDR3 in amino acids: CASSPRQGRSYTF. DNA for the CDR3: TGTGCCAGCAGCCCACGACAGGGAAGGAGCTACACCTTC.

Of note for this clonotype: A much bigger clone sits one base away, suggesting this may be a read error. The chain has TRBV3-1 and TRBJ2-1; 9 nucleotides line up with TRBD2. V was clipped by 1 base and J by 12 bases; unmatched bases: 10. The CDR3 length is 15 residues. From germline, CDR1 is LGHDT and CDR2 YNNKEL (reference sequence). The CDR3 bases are TGTGCCAGCAGCCAAGGGGCGGCGGGGGGGCATGCGCAGTTCTTC. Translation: CASSQGAAGGHAQFF.

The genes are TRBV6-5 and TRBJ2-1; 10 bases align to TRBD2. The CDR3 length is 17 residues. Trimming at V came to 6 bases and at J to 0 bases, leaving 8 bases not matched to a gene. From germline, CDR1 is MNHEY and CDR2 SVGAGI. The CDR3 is CASRHLSGRSSYNEQFF. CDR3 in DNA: TGTGCCAGCAGACACCTTAGCGGGAGGAGCTCCTACAATGAGCAGTTCTTC.

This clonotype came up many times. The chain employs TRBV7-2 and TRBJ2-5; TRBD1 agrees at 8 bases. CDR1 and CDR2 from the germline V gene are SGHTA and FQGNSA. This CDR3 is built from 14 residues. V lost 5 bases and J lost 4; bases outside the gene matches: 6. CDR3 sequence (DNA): TGTGCCAGCAGCGGGACAGGCGCGGGAGAGACCCAGTACTTC. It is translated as CASSGTGAGETQYF. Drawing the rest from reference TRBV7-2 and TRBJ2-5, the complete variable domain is GAGVSQSPSNKVTEKGKDVELRCDPISGHTALYWYRQSLGQGLEFLIYFQGNSAPDKSGLPSDRFSAERTGGSVSTLTIQRTQQEDSAVYLCASSGTGAGETQYFGPGTRLLVL.

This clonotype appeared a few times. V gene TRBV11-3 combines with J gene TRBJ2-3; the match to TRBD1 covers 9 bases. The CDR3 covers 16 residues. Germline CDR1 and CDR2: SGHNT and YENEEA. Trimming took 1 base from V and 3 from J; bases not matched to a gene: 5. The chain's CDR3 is CASSLAGTGRTDTQYF. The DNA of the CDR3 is TGTGCCAGCAGCTTAGCGGGGACAGGGAGAACAGATACGCAGTATTTT. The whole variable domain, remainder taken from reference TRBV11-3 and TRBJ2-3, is EAGVVQSPRYKIIEKKQPVAFWCNPISGHNTLYWYLQNLGQGPELLIRYENEEAVDDSQLPKDRFSAERLKGVDSTLKIQPAELGDSAVYLCASSLAGTGRTDTQYFGPGTRLTVL.

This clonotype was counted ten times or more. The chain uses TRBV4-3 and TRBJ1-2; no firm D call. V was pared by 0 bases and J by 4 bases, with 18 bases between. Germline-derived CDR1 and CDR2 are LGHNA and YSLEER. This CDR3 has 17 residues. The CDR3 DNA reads TGCGCCAGCAGCCAAGATCGTTCTTTAGGGCCGACCTATGGCTACACCTTC. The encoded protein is CASSQDRSLGPTYGYTF.

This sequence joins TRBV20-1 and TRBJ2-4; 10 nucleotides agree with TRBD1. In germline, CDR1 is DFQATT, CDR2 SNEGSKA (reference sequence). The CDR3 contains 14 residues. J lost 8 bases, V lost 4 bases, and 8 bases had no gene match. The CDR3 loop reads CSAMGQGTVDIQYF. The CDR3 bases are TGCAGTGCTATGGGACAGGGGACGGTAGACATTCAGTACTTC.

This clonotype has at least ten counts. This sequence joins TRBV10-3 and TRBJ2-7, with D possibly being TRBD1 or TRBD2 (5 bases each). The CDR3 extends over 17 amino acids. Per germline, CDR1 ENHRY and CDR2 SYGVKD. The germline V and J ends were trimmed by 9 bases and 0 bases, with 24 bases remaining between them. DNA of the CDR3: TGTGCCATTCGAGGTGTGGTCCGGGGCCGAAGCTCCTACGAGCAGTACTTC. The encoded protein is CAIRGVVRGRSSYEQYF.

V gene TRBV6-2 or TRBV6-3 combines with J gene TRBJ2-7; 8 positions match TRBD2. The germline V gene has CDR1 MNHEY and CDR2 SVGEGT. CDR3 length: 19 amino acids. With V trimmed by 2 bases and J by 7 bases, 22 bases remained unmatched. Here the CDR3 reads CASSYPRLAQAPTSPEQYV. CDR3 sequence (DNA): TGTGCCAGCAGTTACCCAAGACTAGCGCAAGCCCCCACAAGTCCGGAGCAGTACGTC.

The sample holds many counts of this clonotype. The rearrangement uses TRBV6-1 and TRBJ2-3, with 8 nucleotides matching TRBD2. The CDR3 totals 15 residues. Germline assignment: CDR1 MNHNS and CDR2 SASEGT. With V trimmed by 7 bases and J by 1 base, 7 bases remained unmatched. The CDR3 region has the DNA TGTGCCAGCACCAGTGGAGCGGGAGGCACAGATACGCAGTATTTT. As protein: CASTSGAGGTDTQYF.

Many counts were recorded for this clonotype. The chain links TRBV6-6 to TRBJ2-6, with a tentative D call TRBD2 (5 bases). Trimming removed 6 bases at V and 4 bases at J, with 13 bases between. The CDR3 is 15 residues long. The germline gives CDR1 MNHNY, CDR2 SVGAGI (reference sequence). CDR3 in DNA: TGTGCCAGCAGCCCTCCTAGCTCCGGGGCCAACGTCCTGACTTTC. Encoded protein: CASSPPSSGANVLTF.

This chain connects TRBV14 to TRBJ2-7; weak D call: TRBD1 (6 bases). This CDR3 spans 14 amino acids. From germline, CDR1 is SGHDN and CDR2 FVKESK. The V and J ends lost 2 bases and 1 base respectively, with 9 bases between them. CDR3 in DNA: TGTGCCAGCAGCCAATACCAGGGGTCCTACGAGCAGTACTTC. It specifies CASSQYQGSYEQYF.

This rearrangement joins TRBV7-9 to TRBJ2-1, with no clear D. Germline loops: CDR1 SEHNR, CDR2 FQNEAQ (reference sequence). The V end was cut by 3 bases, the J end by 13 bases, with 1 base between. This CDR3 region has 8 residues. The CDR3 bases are TGTGCCAGCAGCTTTCAGTTCTTC. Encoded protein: CASSFQFF.

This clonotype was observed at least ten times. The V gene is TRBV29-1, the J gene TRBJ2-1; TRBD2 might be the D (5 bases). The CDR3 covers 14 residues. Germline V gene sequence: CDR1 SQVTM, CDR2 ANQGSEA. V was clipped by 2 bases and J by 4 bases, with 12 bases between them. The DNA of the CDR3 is TGCAGCGTTGAAAGACTAACGTCTTACAATGAGCAGTTCTTC. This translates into CSVERLTSYNEQFF.